This T cell receptor beta chain was documented in a study of T cell repertoires in cytomegalovirus infection. About the research overall: Indications of both CMV infection and matching HLA type were provided by public TCR beta signatures.

Study-wide results and limits: Ex vivo, HLA-C-restricted CMV-specific TCR beta clonotypes prevailed over the rest of the response. Cumulative frequency (of public TCR beta family members) identified carriers of CMV plus the relevant HLA.

The CDR3 spans 12 residues. The germline gives CDR1 SGHVS, CDR2 FNYEAQ. V lost 5 bases and J lost 7, with 12 bases in between. One entry per CDR3 protein results from TCRdb running MiXCR on the reads. The data contain approximately 120,000 distinct CDR3 sequences, 32% of them seen just once; the ten biggest clones take up roughly 58%. In its sample, this clonotype was seen a few times. The target antigen is unknown. The source is a human donor in good health (CMV status not recorded). Some clones in this sample may be carry-over from other donors' samples. Sequenced material: CD8+ T cells from cultured PBMCs, taken from culture after CMV antigen stimulation. The gene calls are TRBV7-6 and TRBJ2-7, with D perhaps matching TRBD1 (6 bases). In DNA, the CDR3 is TGTGCCAGCAGCCAACAAACAGGGGAGCAGTACTTC. Translation gives CASSQQTGEQYF.